The source of this T cell receptor beta chain is a study of tumor and adjacent non-tumor tissue in lung cancer. Three rounds of nested PCR, following a modified ARM-PCR protocol, produced the TCRbeta library. Using its own MiXCR run on the multiplex PCR reads, TCRdb lists one record per CDR3 protein. The table shows about 85,000 distinct CDR3 sequences, with about 66% occurring only once. Study outcomes and limitations: Shorter survival was associated with higher TCR diversity in tumors.

No cell sorting was done before RNA was extracted from the tissue. V shed 3 bases and J shed 6 bases, with 15 bases lying between them. There are 14 residues in the CDR3. Germline CDR1 is SGHAT and CDR2 is FQNNGV. About this clonotype itself: Its antigen is unknown.

The chain joins TRBV11-2 to TRBJ2-7; tentative D call: TRBD2 (6 bases). The specimen sequenced was lung tumor tissue. The source of this sequence is a man between 65 and 85 years old with non-small cell lung cancer. The CDR3 bases are TGTGCCAGCAGCTTCATGGAGGGCAAATGCGAGCAGTACTTC. Amino acid sequence: CASSFMEGKCEQYF. Combining the CDR3 with reference TRBV11-2 and TRBJ2-7 gives the whole variable domain EAGVAQSPRYKIIEKRQSVAFWCNPISGHATLYWYQQILGQGPKLLIQFQNNGVVDDSQLPKDRFSAERLKGVDSTLKIQPAKLEDSAVYLCASSFMEGKCEQYFGPGTRLTVT.